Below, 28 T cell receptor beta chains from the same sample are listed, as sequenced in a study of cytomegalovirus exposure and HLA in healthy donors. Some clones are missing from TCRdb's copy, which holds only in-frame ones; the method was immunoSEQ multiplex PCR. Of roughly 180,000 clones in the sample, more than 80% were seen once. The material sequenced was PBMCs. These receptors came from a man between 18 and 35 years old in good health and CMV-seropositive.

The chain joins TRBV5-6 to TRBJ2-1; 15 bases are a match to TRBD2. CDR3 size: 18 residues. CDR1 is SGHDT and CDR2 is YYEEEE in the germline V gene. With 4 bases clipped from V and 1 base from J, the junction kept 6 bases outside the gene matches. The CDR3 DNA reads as TGTGCCAGCAGCCCCCCGGGACTAGCGGGAGGATCCTACAATGAGCAGTTCTTC. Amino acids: CASSPPGLAGGSYNEQFF. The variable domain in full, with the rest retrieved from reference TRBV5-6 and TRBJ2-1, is DAGVTQSPTHLIKTRGQQVTLRCSPKSGHDTVSWYQQALGQGPQFIFQYYEEEERQRGNFPDRFSGHQFPNYSSELNVNALLLGDSALYLCASSPPGLAGGSYNEQFFGPGTRLTVL.

The CDR3 region is CASSPDGLALYEQYF. The CDR3 bases are TGTGCCAGCAGCCCCGATGGACTAGCCCTCTACGAGCAGTACTTC. The rearrangement uses TRBV5-6 and TRBJ2-7; TRBD2 aligns across 8 bases. Germline V gene data show CDR1 as SGHDT and CDR2 as YYEEEE. J was trimmed by 3 bases and V by 4 bases; bases with no gene match: 9. The CDR3 is 15 residues long.

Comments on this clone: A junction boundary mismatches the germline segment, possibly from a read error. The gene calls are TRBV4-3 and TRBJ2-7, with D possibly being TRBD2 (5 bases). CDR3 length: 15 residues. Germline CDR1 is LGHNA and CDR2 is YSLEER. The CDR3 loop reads CASRQDLGSTYEQYF. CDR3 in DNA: TGCGCCAGCAGACAAGATTTGGGGAGTACCTACGAGCAGTACTTC.

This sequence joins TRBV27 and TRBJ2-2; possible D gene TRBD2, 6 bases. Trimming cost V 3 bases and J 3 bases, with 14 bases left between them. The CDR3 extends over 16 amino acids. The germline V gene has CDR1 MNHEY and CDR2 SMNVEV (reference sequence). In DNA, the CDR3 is TGTGCCAGCAGTTTTAGCGGAGGCGTTGACACCGGGGAGCTGTTTTTT. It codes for CASSFSGGVDTGELFF.

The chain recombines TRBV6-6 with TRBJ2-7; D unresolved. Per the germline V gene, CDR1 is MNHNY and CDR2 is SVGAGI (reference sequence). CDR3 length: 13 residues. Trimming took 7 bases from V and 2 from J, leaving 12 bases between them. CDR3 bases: TGTGCCAGCACAACGACTGCAGCCTACGAGCAGTACTTC. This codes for CASTTTAAYEQYF.

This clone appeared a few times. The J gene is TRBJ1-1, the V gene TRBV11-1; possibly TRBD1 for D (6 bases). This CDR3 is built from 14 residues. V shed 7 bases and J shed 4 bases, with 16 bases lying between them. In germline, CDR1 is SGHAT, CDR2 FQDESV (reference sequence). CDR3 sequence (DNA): TGTGCCAGCAACGCTCAGGGGCAGGGCACTGAAGCTTTCTTT. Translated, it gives CASNAQGQGTEAFF.

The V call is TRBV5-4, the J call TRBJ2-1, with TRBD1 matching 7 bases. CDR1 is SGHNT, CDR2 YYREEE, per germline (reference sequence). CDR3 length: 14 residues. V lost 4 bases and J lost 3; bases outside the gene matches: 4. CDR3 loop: CASSPGQNYNEQFF. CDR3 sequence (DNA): TGTGCCAGCAGCCCGGGACAGAACTACAATGAGCAGTTCTTC.

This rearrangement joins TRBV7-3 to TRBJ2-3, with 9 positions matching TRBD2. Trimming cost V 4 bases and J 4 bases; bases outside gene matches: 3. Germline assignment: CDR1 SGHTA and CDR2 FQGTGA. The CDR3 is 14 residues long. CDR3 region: CASSSGLASDTQYF. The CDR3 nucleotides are TGTGCCAGCAGCTCGGGACTAGCCTCAGATACGCAGTATTTT.

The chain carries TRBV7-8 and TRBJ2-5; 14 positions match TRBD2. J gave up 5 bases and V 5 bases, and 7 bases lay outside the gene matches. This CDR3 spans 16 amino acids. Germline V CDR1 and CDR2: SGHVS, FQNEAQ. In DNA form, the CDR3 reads TGTGCCAGCAGCCCGTGGGGACTAGCGGGAGCGGAGACCCAGTACTTC. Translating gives CASSPWGLAGAETQYF.

CDR3 in DNA: TGTGCCAGCAGCTCCCCCGGGACAGGGCACCACGAGCAGTACTTC. Amino acid sequence: CASSSPGTGHHEQYF. The chain links TRBV13 to TRBJ2-7, with TRBD1 matching 9 bases. Germline CDR1 reads PRHDT; CDR2 reads FYEKMQ (reference sequence). The CDR3 is 15 amino acids. V shed 4 bases, J shed 5 bases, and the junction held 9 bases outside the gene matches.

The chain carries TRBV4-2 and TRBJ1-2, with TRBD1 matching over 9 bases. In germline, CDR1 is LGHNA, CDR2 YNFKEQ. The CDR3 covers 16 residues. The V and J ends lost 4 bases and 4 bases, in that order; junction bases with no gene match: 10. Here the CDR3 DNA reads TGTGCCAGCAGCCGTCGGGGACAGGGTCTCATCTATGGCTACACCTTC. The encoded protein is CASSRRGQGLIYGYTF.

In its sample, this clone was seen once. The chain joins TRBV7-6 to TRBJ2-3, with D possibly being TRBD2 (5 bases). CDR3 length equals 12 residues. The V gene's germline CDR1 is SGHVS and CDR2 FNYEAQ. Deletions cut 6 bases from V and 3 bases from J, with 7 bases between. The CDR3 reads CASRGRTDTQYF. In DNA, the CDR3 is TGTGCCAGCAGGGGGAGAACAGATACGCAGTATTTT.

The DNA of the CDR3 is TGTGCCAGCAGCGTGAGGACAGGGAATGAAAAACTGTTTTTT. This codes for CASSVRTGNEKLFF. V usage is TRBV9 and J usage is TRBJ1-4; TRBD1 aligns across 8 bases. The V segment lost 2 bases and the J segment 5 bases; nucleotides outside the gene matches: 2. CDR3 length: 14 residues. Germline assignment: CDR1 SGDLS and CDR2 YYNGEE.

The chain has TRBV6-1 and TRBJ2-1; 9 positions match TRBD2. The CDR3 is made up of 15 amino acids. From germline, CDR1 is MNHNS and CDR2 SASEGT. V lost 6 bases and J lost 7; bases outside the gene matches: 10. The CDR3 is CASRPALAGMNEQFF. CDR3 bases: TGTGCCAGCAGGCCCGCCCTAGCGGGGATGAATGAGCAGTTCTTC.

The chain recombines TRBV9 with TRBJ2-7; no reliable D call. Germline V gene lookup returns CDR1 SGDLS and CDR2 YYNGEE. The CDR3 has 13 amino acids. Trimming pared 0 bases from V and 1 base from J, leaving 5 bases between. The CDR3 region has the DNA TGTGCCAGCAGCGTAGCGGTATCCTACGAGCAGTACTTC. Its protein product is CASSVAVSYEQYF. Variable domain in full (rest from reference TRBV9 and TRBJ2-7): DSGVTQTPKHLITATGQRVTLRCSPRSGDLSVYWYQQSLDQGLQFLIQYYNGEERAKGNILERFSAQQFPDLHSELNLSSLELGDSALYFCASSVAVSYEQYFGPGTRLTVT.

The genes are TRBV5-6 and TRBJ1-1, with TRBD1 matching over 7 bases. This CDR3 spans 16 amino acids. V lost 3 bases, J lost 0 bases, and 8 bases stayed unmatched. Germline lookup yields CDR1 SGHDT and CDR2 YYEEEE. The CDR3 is CASSWRTGSMNTEAFF. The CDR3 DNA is TGTGCCAGCAGCTGGCGGACAGGTTCTATGAACACTGAAGCTTTCTTT.

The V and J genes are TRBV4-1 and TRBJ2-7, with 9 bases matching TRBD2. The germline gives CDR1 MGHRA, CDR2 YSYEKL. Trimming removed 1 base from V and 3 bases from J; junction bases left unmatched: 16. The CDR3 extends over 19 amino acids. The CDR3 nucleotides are TGCGCCAGCAGCCAAGGAGGGCTAGCGGGAACGTTTAGGATCTACGAGCAGTACTTC. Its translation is CASSQGGLAGTFRIYEQYF.

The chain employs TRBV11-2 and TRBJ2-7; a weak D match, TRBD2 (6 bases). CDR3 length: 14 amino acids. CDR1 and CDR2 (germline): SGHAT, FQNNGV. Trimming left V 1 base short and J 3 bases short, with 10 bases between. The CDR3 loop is CASSLGGGLYEQYF. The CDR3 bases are TGTGCCAGCAGCTTAGGGGGAGGTCTCTACGAGCAGTACTTC.

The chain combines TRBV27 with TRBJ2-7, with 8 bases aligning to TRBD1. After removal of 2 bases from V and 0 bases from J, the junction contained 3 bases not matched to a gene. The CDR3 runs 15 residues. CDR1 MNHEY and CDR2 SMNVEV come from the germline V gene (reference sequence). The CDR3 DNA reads TGTGCCAGCAGTTTAAGGGGGACAGGCTCCTACGAGCAGTACTTC. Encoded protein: CASSLRGTGSYEQYF.

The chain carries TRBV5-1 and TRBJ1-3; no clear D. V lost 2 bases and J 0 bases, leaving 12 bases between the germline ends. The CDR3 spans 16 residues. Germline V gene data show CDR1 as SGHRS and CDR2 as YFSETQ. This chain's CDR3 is CASSFGPAISGNTIYF. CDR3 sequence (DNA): TGCGCCAGCAGCTTCGGTCCCGCGATCTCTGGAAACACCATATATTTT.

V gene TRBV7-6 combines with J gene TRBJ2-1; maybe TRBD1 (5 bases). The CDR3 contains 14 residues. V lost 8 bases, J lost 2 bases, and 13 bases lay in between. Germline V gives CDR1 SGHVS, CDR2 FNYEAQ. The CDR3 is CASSQGAPYNEQFF. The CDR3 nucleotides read TGTGCCAGCTCCCAGGGCGCGCCCTACAATGAGCAGTTCTTC. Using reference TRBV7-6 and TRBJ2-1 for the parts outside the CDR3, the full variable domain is GAGVSQSPRYKVTKRGQDVALRCDPISGHVSLYWYRQALGQGPEFLTYFNYEAQQDKSGLPNDRFSAERPEGSISTLTIQRTEQRDSAMYRCASSQGAPYNEQFFGPGTRLTVL.

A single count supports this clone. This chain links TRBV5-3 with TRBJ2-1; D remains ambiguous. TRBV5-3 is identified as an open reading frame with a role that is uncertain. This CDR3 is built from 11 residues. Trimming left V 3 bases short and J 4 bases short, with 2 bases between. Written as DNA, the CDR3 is TGTGCCAGAAGCTCGTACAATGAGCAGTTCTTC. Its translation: CARSSYNEQFF.

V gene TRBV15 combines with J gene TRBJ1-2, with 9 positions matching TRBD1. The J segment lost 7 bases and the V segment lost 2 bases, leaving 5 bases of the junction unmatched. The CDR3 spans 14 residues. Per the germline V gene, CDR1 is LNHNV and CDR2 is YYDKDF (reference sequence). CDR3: CATSRSGTGSGYTF. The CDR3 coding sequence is TGTGCCACCAGCAGATCCGGGACAGGGTCTGGCTACACCTTC. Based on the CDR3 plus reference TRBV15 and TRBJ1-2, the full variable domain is DAMVIQNPRYQVTQFGKPVTLSCSQTLNHNVMYWYQQKSSQAPKLLFHYYDKDFNNEADTPDNFQSRRPNTSFCFLDIRSPGLGDTAMYLCATSRSGTGSGYTFGSGTRLTVV.

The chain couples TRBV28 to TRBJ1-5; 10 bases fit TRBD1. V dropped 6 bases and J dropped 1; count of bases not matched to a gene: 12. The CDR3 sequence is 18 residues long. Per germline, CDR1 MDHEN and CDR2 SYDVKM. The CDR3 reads CASRTDRGPNLSNQPQHF. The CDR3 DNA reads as TGTGCCAGCAGAACAGACAGGGGGCCCAACCTGAGCAATCAGCCCCAGCATTTT.

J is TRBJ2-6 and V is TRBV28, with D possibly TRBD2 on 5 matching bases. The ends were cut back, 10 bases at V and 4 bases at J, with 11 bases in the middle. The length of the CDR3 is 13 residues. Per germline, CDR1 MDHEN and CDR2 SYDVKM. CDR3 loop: CATQDSGANVLTF. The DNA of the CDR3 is TGTGCCACGCAGGACTCCGGGGCCAACGTCCTGACTTTC.

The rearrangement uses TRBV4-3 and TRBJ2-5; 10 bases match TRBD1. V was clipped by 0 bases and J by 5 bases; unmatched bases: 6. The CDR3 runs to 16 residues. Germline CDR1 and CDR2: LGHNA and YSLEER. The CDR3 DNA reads TGCGCCAGCAGCCAAGATCGGACAGGGGGATGGGAGACCCAGTACTTC. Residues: CASSQDRTGGWETQYF.

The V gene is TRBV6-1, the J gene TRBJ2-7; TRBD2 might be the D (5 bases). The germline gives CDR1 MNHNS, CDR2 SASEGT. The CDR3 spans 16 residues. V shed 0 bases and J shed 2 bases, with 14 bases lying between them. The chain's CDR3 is CASSEAPGFSAYEQYF. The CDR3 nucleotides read TGTGCCAGCAGTGAAGCCCCGGGATTCAGCGCCTACGAGCAGTACTTC.

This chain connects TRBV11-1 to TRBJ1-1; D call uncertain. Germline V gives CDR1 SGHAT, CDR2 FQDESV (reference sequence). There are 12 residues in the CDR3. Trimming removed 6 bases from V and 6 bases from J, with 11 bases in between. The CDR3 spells CASSEVGSEAFF. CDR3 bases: TGTGCCAGCAGTGAGGTAGGCTCTGAAGCTTTCTTT.